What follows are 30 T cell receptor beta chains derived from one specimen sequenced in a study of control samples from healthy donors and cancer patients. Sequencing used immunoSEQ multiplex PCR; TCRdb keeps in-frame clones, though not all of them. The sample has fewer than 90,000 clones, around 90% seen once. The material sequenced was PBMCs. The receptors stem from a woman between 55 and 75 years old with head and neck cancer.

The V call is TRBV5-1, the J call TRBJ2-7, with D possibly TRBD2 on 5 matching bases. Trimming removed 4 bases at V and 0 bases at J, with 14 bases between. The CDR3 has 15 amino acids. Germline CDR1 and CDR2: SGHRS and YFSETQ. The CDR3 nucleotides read TGCGCCAGCAGCCAGGCAGCAGGAGGCTCCTACGAGCAGTACTTC. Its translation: CASSQAAGGSYEQYF.

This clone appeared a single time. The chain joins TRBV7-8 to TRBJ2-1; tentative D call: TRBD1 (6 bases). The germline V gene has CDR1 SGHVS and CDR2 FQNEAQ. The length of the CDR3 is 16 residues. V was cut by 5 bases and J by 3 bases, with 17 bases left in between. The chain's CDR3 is CASSIHRGIRYNEQFF. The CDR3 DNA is TGTGCCAGCAGCATACATAGGGGGATCCGCTACAATGAGCAGTTCTTC. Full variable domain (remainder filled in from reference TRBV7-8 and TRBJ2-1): GAGVSQSPRYKVAKRGQDVALRCDPISGHVSLFWYQQALGQGPEFLTYFQNEAQLDKSGLPSDRFFAERPEGSVSTLKIQRTQQEDSAVYLCASSIHRGIRYNEQFFGPGTRLTVL.

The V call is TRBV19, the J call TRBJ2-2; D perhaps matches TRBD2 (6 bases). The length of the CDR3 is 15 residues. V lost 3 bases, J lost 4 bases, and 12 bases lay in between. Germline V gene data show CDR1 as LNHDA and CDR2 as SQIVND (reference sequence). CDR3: CASSIGGLGTGELFF. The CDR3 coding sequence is TGTGCCAGTAGTATCGGGGGATTGGGCACCGGGGAGCTGTTTTTT.

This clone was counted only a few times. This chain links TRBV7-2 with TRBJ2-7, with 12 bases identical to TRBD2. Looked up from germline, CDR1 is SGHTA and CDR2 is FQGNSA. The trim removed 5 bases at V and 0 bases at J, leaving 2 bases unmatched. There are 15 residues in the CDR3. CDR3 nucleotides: TGTGCCAGCAGCCAGACTAGCGGGAGCTCCTACGAGCAGTACTTC. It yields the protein CASSQTSGSSYEQYF. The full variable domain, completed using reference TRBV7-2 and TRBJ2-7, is GAGVSQSPSNKVTEKGKDVELRCDPISGHTALYWYRQSLGQGLEFLIYFQGNSAPDKSGLPSDRFSAERTGGSVSTLTIQRTQQEDSAVYLCASSQTSGSSYEQYFGPGTRLTVT.

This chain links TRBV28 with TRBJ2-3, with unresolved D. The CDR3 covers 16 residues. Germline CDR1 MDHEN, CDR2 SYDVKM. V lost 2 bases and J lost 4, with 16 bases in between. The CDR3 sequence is CASSLEPLGAPDTQYF. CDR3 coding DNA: TGTGCCAGCAGTTTAGAACCGCTAGGAGCCCCAGATACGCAGTATTTT.

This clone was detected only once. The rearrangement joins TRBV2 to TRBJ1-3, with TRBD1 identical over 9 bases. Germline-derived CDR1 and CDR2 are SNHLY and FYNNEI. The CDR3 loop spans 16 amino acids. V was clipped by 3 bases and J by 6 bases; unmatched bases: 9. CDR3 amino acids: CASSDTLGQGQNTIYF. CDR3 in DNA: TGTGCCAGCAGTGACACACTTGGACAGGGGCAAAACACCATATATTTT.

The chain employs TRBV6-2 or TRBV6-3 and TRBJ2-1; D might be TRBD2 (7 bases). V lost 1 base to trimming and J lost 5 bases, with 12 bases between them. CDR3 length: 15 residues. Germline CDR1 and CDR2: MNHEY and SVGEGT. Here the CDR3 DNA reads TGTGCCAGCAGTTACTGGGGAGGGGGGAACAATGAGCAGTTCTTC. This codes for CASSYWGGGNNEQFF.

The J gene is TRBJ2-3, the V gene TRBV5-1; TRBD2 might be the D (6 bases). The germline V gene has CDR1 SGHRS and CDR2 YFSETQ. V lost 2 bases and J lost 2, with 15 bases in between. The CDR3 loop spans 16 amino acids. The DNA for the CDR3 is TGCGCCAGCAGCTTCGGGGGACCGAGTTTCACAGATACGCAGTATTTT. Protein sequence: CASSFGGPSFTDTQYF.

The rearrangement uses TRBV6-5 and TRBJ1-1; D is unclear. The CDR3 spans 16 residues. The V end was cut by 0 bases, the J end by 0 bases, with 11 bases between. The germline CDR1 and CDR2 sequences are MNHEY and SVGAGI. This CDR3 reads CASSYSSGNMNTEAFF. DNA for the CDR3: TGTGCCAGCAGTTACTCGAGTGGGAATATGAACACTGAAGCTTTCTTT.

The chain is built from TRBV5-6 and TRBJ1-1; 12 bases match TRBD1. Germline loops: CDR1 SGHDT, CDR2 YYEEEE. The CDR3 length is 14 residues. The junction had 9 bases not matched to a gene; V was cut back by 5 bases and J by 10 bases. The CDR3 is CASRSGTGGSAAFF. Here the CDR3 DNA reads TGTGCCAGCAGGTCCGGGACAGGGGGCTCGGCAGCTTTCTTT.

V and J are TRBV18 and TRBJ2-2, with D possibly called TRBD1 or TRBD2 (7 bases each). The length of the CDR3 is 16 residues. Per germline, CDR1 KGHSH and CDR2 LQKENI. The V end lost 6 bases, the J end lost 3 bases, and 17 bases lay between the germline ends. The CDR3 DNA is TGTGCCAGCTCCCCAAAACAGGGGAGGGACACCGGGGAGCTGTTTTTT. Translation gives CASSPKQGRDTGELFF. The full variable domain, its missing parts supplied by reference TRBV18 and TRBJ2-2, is NAGVMQNPRHLVRRRGQEARLRCSPMKGHSHVYWYRQLPEEGLKFMVYLQKENIIDESGMPKERFSAEFPKEGPSILRIQQVVRGDSAAYFCASSPKQGRDTGELFFGEGSRLTVL.

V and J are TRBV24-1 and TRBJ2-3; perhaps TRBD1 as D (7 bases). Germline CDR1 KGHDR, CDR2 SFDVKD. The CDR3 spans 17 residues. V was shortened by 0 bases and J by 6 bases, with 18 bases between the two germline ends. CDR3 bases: TGTGCCACCAGTGATTTGCTAACGAGACAGGGACTTGATACGCAGTATTTT. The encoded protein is CATSDLLTRQGLDTQYF.

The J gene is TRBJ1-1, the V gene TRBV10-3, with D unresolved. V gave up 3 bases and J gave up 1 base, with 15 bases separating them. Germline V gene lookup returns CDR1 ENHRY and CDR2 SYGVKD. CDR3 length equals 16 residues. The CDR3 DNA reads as TGTGCCATCAGTGATATCTTCCCGGGTCCGAACACTGAAGCTTTCTTT. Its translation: CAISDIFPGPNTEAFF.

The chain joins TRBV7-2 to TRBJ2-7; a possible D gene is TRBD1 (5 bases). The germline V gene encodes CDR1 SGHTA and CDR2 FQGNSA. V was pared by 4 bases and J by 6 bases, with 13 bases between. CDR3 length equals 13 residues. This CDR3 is CASSSYRSREQYF. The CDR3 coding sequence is TGTGCCAGCAGCTCTTACAGGTCTCGCGAGCAGTACTTC.

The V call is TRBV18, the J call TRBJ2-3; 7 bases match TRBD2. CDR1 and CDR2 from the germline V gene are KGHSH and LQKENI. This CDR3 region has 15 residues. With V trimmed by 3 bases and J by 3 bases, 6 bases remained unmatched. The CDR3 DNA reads TGTGCCAGCTCACCTTGGGGAGGGGTGACAGATACGCAGTATTTT. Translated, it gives CASSPWGGVTDTQYF.

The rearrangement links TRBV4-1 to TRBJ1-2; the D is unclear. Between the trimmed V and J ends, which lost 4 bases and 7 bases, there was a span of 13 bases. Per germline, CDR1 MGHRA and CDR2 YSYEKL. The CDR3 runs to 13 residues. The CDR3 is CASSPLLTIGYTF. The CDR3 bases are TGCGCCAGCAGCCCCCTCCTGACGATTGGCTACACCTTC.

The CDR3 loop is CASCTGTKDLNEQFF. The CDR3 bases are TGTGCCAGTTGTACCGGGACTAAGGACCTCAATGAGCAGTTCTTC. The V and J genes are TRBV19 and TRBJ2-1; 7 bases fit TRBD2. Germline values: CDR1 LNHDA, CDR2 SQIVND (reference sequence). J was trimmed by 6 bases and V by 8 bases; bases with no gene match: 13. This CDR3 has 15 residues. The entire variable domain, with the rest obtained from reference TRBV19 and TRBJ2-1, is as follows: DGGITQSPKYLFRKEGQNVTLSCEQNLNHDAMYWYRQDPGQGLRLIYYSQIVNDFQKGDIAEGYSVSREKKESFPLTVTSAQKNPTAFYLCASCTGTKDLNEQFFGPGTRLTVL.

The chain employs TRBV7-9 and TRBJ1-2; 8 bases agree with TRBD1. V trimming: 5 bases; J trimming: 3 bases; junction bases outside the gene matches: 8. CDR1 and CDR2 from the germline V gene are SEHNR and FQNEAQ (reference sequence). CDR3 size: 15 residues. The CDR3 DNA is TGTGCCAGCAGCGATCGGACAGGGAGCGACTATGGCTACACCTTC. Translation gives CASSDRTGSDYGYTF. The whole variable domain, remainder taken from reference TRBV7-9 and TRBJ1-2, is DTGVSQNPRHKITKRGQNVTFRCDPISEHNRLYWYRQTLGQGPEFLTYFQNEAQLEKSRLLSDRFSAERPKGSFSTLEIQRTEQGDSAMYLCASSDRTGSDYGYTFGSGTRLTVV.

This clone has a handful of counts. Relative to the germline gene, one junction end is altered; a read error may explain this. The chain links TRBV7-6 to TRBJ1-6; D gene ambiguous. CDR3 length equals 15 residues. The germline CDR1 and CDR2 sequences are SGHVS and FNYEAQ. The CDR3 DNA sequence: TGTGCCAGCAGCGGCGCCGGGTCCTTTAATTCACCCCTCCACTTT. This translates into CASSGAGSFNSPLHF.

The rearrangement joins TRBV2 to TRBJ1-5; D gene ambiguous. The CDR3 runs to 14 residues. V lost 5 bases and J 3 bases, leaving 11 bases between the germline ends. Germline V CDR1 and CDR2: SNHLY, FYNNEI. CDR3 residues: CASSPGVDNQPQHF. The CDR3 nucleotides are TGTGCCAGCAGTCCGGGAGTAGACAATCAGCCCCAGCATTTT.

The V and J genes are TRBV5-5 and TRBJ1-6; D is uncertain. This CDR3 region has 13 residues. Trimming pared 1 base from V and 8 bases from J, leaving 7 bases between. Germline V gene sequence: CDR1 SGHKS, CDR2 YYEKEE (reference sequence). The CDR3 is CASSLSLDSPLHF. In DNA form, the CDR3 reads TGTGCCAGCAGCTTGTCGCTAGATTCACCCCTCCACTTT.

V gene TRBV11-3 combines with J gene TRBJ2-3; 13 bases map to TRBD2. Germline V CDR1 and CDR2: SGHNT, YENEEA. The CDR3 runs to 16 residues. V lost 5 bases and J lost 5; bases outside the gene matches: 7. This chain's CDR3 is CASSGGLAGAVDTQYF. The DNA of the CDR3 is TGTGCCAGCAGCGGAGGACTAGCGGGAGCGGTAGATACGCAGTATTTT.

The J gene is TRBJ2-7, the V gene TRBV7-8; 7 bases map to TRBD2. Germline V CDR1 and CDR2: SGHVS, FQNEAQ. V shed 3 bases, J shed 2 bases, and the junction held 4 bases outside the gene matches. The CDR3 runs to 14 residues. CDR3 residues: CASSFGGIAYEQYF. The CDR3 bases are TGTGCCAGCAGCTTCGGGGGGATCGCCTACGAGCAGTACTTC.

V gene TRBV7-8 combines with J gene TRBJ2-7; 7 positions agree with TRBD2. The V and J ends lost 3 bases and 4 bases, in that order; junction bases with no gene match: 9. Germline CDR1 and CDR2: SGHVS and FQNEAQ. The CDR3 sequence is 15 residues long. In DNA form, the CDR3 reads TGTGCCAGCAGCTTCAGCGGGGCATATTTTTACGAGCAGTACTTC. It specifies CASSFSGAYFYEQYF. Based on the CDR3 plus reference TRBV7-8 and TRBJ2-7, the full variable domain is GAGVSQSPRYKVAKRGQDVALRCDPISGHVSLFWYQQALGQGPEFLTYFQNEAQLDKSGLPSDRFFAERPEGSVSTLKIQRTQQEDSAVYLCASSFSGAYFYEQYFGPGTRLTVT.

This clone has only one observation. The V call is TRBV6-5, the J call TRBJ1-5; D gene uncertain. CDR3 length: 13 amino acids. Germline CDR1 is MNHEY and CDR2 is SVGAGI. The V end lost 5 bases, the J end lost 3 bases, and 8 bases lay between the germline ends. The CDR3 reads CASSRQINQPQHF. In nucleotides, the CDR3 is TGTGCCAGCAGTCGGCAGATCAATCAGCCCCAGCATTTT.

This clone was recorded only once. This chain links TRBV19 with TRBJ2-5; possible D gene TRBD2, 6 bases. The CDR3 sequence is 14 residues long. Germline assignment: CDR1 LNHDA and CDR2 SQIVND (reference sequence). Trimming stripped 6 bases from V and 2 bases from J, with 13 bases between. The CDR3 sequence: CASSPAGIQETQYF. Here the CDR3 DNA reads TGTGCCAGTAGCCCAGCGGGTATTCAAGAGACCCAGTACTTC.

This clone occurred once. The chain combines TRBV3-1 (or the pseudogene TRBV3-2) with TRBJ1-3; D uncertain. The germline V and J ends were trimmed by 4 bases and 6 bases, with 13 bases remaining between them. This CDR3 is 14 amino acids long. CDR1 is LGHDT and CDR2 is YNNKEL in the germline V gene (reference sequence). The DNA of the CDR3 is TGTGCCAGCAGCCGTCAGCCCTCAGAAAACACCATATATTTT. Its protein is CASSRQPSENTIYF.

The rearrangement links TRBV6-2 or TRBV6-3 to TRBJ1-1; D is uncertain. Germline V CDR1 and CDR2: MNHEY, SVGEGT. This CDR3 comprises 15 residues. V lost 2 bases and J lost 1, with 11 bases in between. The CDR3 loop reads CASSYPRTGNTEAFF. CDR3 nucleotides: TGTGCCAGCAGTTACCCCAGGACGGGGAACACTGAAGCTTTCTTT.

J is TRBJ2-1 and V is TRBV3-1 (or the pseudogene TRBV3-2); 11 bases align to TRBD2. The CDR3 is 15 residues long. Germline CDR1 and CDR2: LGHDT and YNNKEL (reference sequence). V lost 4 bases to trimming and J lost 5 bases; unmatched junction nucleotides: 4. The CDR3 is CASSPGLAGDNEQFF. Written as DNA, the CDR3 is TGTGCCAGCAGCCCTGGACTAGCGGGTGACAATGAGCAGTTCTTC.

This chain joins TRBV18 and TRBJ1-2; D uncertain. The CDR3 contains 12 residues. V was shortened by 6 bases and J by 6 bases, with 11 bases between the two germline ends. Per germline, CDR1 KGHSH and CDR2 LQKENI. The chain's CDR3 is CASSSAGDGYTF. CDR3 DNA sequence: TGTGCCAGCTCTTCCGCCGGGGATGGCTACACCTTC. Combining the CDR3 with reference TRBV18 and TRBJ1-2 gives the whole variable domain NAGVMQNPRHLVRRRGQEARLRCSPMKGHSHVYWYRQLPEEGLKFMVYLQKENIIDESGMPKERFSAEFPKEGPSILRIQQVVRGDSAAYFCASSSAGDGYTFGSGTRLTVV.